This T cell receptor (beta chain) was captured in a study of patients and donors after allogeneic stem cell transplantation. This clonotype has more than one count but fewer than ten. TCRdb independently ran MiXCR on the RT-PCR reads; one entry per CDR3 protein. The sample records 800,000 to 1,000,000 distinct CDR3 sequences, over 15% being singletons. V was trimmed by 3 bases and J by 2 bases, leaving 8 bases between them. Germline values: CDR1 DFQATT, CDR2 SNEGSKA (reference sequence). This CDR3 region has 12 residues. The clonotype was recovered from a human donor who was either an allogeneic HSCT recipient or a stem cell or donor lymphocyte infusion donor (not recorded which). It is not recorded whose cells these are; they may come from a transplant donor. The genes are TRBV20-1 and TRBJ2-7, with D maybe TRBD2 (6 bases). Sequencing was performed on blood, either unsorted or a sorted T cell fraction (not recorded which). The CDR3 region has the DNA TGCAGTGCTAGCGGGAGTCCCTACGAGCAGTACTTC. It specifies CSASGSPYEQYF.